The 12 T cell receptor beta chains below all came from one sample that was sequenced in a study of cytomegalovirus exposure and HLA in healthy donors (dated by TCRdb to between 2016 and 2019). The library was generated by the immunoSEQ multiplex PCR assay. A mixture of 60 forward primers for TCR Vbeta segments and 13 reverse primers for TCR Jbeta segments was used in the multiplex PCR. TCRdb re-hosts the immuneACCESS table, in-frame sequences only. Its copies lack some clones; in the studies checked, an unresolved V gene accounts for under half of them, and the cause for the rest is not known. Counted in this sample were more than 150,000 clones; 84% of them appeared once. The ten top clones hold more than 0.95% of the sample. Sequencing was carried out using PBMCs. The receptors derive from a girl under 10 years old in good health and CMV-seropositive.

This clone was detected once. CDR3 sequence: CASSLSGTGGTNYGYTF. CDR3 in DNA: TGTGCCAGCAGTTTATCCGGGACAGGGGGCACTAACTATGGCTACACCTTC. The rearrangement links TRBV27 to TRBJ1-2; 12 nucleotides agree with TRBD1. With V trimmed by 0 bases and J by 0 bases, 2 bases remained unmatched. CDR1 and CDR2 from the germline V gene are MNHEY and SMNVEV (reference sequence). The CDR3 is 17 residues long.

The gene calls are TRBV28 and TRBJ1-1, with D possibly being TRBD1 (5 bases). The CDR3 consists of 18 residues. The V end lost 2 bases, the J end lost 4 bases, and 23 bases lay between the germline ends. Germline values: CDR1 MDHEN, CDR2 SYDVKM. Written as DNA, the CDR3 is TGTGCCAGCAGTTTAGGGGGGAGTCCGGCACGGAGGAGCACTGAAGCTTTCTTT. It translates to CASSLGGSPARRSTEAFF.

This clone has a handful of counts. The V gene is TRBV11-2, the J gene TRBJ1-1; D unclear. Germline CDR1 and CDR2: SGHAT and FQNNGV. The CDR3 length is 14 residues. Trimming stripped 4 bases from V and 5 bases from J, with 14 bases between. This CDR3 is CASSSPQGSTEAFF. CDR3 nucleotide sequence: TGTGCCAGCAGCTCGCCTCAAGGGAGTACTGAAGCTTTCTTT.

The chain links TRBV7-3 to TRBJ1-1; the D is unclear. Trimming shortened V by 5 bases and J by 5 bases, and 18 bases separated the two germline ends. CDR3 length: 15 residues. The germline V gene has CDR1 SGHTA and CDR2 FQGTGA. The CDR3 loop is CASSPSGGKWTEAFF. In DNA, the CDR3 is TGTGCCAGCAGCCCTAGCGGAGGGAAGTGGACTGAAGCTTTCTTT.

Comment on this clone: The sample carries other DNA sequences with the same CDR3. The rearrangement joins TRBV9 to TRBJ2-7; 7 bases agree with TRBD1. Germline V gene sequence: CDR1 SGDLS, CDR2 YYNGEE. This CDR3 contains 14 residues. Germline trimming cut 3 bases from V and 0 bases from J; bases unmatched to any gene: 3. The CDR3 protein is CASSGRDSSYEQYF. The CDR3 bases are TGTGCCAGCAGCGGCCGGGACAGCTCCTACGAGCAGTACTTC.

The chain couples TRBV9 to TRBJ1-5; D is unclear. The CDR3 is 14 residues long. From germline, CDR1 is SGDLS and CDR2 YYNGEE. The V gene lost 0 bases and the J gene lost 3 bases, with 7 bases spanning the gap. CDR3 loop: CASSVGATNQPQHF. The CDR3 nucleotides read TGTGCCAGCAGCGTAGGGGCCACCAATCAGCCCCAGCATTTT.

This chain uses TRBV2 with TRBJ2-1; weak D call: TRBD1 (5 bases). Germline V gene lookup returns CDR1 SNHLY and CDR2 FYNNEI. The CDR3 runs 15 residues. V gave up 0 bases and J gave up 7 bases, with 13 bases separating them. In DNA, the CDR3 is TGTGCCAGCAGTGAAGCGCAGGGCCAGAAAAATGAGCAGTTCTTC. As protein: CASSEAQGQKNEQFF. Using reference TRBV2 and TRBJ2-1 for the parts outside the CDR3, the full variable domain is EPEVTQTPSHQVTQMGQEVILRCVPISNHLYFYWYRQILGQKVEFLVSFYNNEISEKSEIFDDQFSVERPDGSNFTLKIRSTKLEDSAMYFCASSEAQGQKNEQFFGPGTRLTVL.

In this sample, this clone turned up once. The rearrangement links TRBV19 to TRBJ2-1; D is possibly TRBD2 (6 bases). CDR1 LNHDA and CDR2 SQIVND come from the germline V gene (reference sequence). Trimming took off 5 bases at V and 5 bases at J, with 13 bases between the two ends. CDR3 length: 14 residues. The CDR3 sequence is CASSLEGRNNEQFF. The DNA of the CDR3 is TGTGCCAGTAGTCTGGAGGGCCGCAACAATGAGCAGTTCTTC.

The V call is TRBV5-1, the J call TRBJ2-5, with D maybe TRBD1 (6 bases). Trimming shortened V by 0 bases and J by 4 bases, and 10 bases separated the two germline ends. CDR1 is SGHRS, CDR2 YFSETQ, per germline. The CDR3 has 14 amino acids. CDR3 region: CASSLGQGPETQYF. The DNA for the CDR3 is TGCGCCAGCAGCTTGGGGCAGGGGCCAGAGACCCAGTACTTC.

This clone showed up just once. This sample includes further DNA sequences coding for the same CDR3. The J gene is TRBJ2-7, the V gene TRBV6-5; 7 bases are a match to TRBD1. The V gene end was trimmed by 6 bases and the J gene end by 1 base; junction bases not matched to a gene: 3. The germline gives CDR1 MNHEY, CDR2 SVGAGI. The CDR3 runs to 13 residues. The CDR3 loop is CASRRDSSYEQYF. The CDR3 coding sequence is TGTGCCAGCAGACGGGACAGTTCCTACGAGCAGTACTTC.

This clone has a single count. The V call is TRBV4-1, the J call TRBJ2-1; 7 bases agree with TRBD2. The junction had 5 bases not matched to a gene; V was cut back by 0 bases and J by 6 bases. This CDR3 spans 15 amino acids. CDR1 MGHRA and CDR2 YSYEKL come from the germline V gene. CDR3 bases: TGCGCCAGCAGCCAAGATCTAAGGACTAGCAATGAGCAGTTCTTC. This codes for CASSQDLRTSNEQFF.

This clone was found once. The rearrangement links TRBV18 to TRBJ1-2; 7 bases fit TRBD1. The germline V gene has CDR1 KGHSH and CDR2 LQKENI. This CDR3 comprises 14 residues. Losses at the gene ends were 2 bases for V and 3 bases for J; bases not matched to a gene: 3. DNA for the CDR3: TGTGCCAGCTCACCAACAGGGGAGGACTATGGCTACACCTTC. Residues: CASSPTGEDYGYTF.